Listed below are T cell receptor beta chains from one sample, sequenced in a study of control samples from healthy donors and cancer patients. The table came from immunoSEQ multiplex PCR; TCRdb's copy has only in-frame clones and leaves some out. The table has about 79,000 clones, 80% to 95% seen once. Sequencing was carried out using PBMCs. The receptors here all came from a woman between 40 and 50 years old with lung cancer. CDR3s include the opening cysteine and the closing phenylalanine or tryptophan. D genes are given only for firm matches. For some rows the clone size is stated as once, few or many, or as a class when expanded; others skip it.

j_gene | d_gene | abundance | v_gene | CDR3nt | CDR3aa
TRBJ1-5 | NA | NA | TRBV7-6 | TGTGCCAGCAGCCGCTTCCCTCGGGGCCGCGATCAGCCCCAGCATTTT | CASSRFPRGRDQPQHF
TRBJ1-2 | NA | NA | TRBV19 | TGTGCCAGTAGTATAGATAGGGGAAAGGCCTATGGCTACACCTTC | CASSIDRGKAYGYTF
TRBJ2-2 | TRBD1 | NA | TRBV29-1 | TGCAGCGTTGAGTTAGGACAGGGTTCTATACTCAACACCGGGGAGCTGTTTTTT | CSVELGQGSILNTGELFF
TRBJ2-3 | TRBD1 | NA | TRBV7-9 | TGTGCCAGCACGCTACGGGACAGGGGGCAGGTAGATACGCAGTATTTT | CASTLRDRGQVDTQYF
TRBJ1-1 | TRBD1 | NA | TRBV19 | TGTGCCAGTAGCAGGGGGACAGGGAGGACCGTCCGCCTTTTGAACACTGAAGCTTTCTTT | CASSRGTGRTVRLLNTEAFF
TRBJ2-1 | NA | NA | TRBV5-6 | TGTGCCAGCAGCTTGGCGAACGGGGTCAATGAGCGGTTCTTC | CASSLANGVNERFF
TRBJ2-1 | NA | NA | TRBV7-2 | TGTGCCAGCAGCTTAGCAGGGGCACGGCAGTTCTTC | CASSLAGARQFF
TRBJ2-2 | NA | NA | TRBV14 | TGTGCCAGCAGCCGCGGCATGACCGGGGAGCTGTTTTTT | CASSRGMTGELFF
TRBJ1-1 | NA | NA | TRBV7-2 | TGTGCCAGCAGCTTAGCGGGATACAGGGTTGATGAAGCTTTCTTT | CASSLAGYRVDEAFF
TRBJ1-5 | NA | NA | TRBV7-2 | TGTGCCAGCAGCTTAGCCAGGGACGGCCTTAGGCCCCAGCATTTT | CASSLARDGLRPQHF
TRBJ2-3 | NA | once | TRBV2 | TGTGCCAGCAGTGAAGCGTATGGGACAGATACGCAGTATTTT | CASSEAYGTDTQYF
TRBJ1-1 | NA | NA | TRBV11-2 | TGTGCCAGCAGCTCCCCGGGGGCAGGGCGAGGCACTGAAGCTTTCTTT | CASSSPGAGRGTEAFF
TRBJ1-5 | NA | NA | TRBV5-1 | TGCGCCAGCAGCTTGAAGCCGCCTAATAGCAATCAGCCCCAGCATTTT | CASSLKPPNSNQPQHF
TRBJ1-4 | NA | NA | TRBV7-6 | TGTGCCAGCAGCTTAGTTCCGGGGGATCGGAATGAAAAACTGTTTTTT | CASSLVPGDRNEKLFF
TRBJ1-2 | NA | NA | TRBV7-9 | TGTGCCAGCAGCTTAGTCCCGGGGTCTTATGGCTACACCTTC | CASSLVPGSYGYTF
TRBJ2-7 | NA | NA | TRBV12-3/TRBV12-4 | TGTGCCAGCAGTCCCCAAAGCACCTACGAGCAGTACTTC | CASSPQSTYEQYF
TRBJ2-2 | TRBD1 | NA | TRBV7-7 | TGTGCTAGCAGCTCCGGGACAGCCTCCGGGGAGCTGTTTTTT | CASSSGTASGELFF
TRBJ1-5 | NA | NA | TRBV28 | TGTGCCAACAGTTCTGACCAATATGGCAATCAGCCCCAGCATTTT | CANSSDQYGNQPQHF
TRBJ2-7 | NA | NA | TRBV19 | TGTGCCAGTAGTATAGTTATAGGGTCCCACGAGCAGTACTTC | CASSIVIGSHEQYF
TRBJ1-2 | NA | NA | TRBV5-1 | TGCGCCAGCAGCACCGGGGACGGTTGGAGGTATGGCTACACCTTC | CASSTGDGWRYGYTF
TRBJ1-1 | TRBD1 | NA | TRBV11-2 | TGTGCCAGCAGCTTCCGAGGACAGGGAAACACTGAAGCTTTCTTT | CASSFRGQGNTEAFF
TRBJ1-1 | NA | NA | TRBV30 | TGTGCCTTTCGACAGACCGCTTCTATGAACACTGAAGCTTTCTTT | CAFRQTASMNTEAFF
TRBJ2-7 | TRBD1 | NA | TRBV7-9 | TGTGCCAGCAGCTTAGGGTGGACAGGGAACAGGTACGAGCAGTACTTC | CASSLGWTGNRYEQYF
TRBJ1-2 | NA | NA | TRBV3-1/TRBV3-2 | TGTGCCAGCAGCCCTAGGCAGGGTAACTATGGCTACACCTTC | CASSPRQGNYGYTF
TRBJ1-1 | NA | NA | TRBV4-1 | TGCGCCAGCAGCCCGCGTGGAGGGGGAAACACTGAAGCTTTCTTT | CASSPRGGGNTEAFF